Each of the 27 T cell receptor beta chains below was sequenced from the same sample in a study of PD-L1 blockade in urothelial cancer. Profiled with immunoSEQ multiplex PCR; TCRdb holds only in-frame clones, not every one. Among tens of thousands of clones listed, approximately 86% were seen once. Time point specified: pretreatment peripheral blood. Sequenced here: PBMCs, sampled around atezolizumab (anti-PD-L1) treatment. The receptors originated from a man in his sixties with urothelial cancer.

This chain connects TRBV7-3 to TRBJ2-2; the match to TRBD2 covers 12 bases. The germline V gene has CDR1 SGHTA and CDR2 FQGTGA. J gave up 1 base and V 0 bases, and 3 bases lay outside the gene matches. The CDR3 has 18 residues. CDR3 sequence: CASSLTRGLAGNTGELFF. The CDR3 DNA is TGTGCCAGCAGCTTAACCCGGGGACTAGCGGGGAACACCGGGGAGCTGTTTTTT.

This clone turned up a few times. The chain couples TRBV5-4 to TRBJ1-6; D is undetermined. The length of the CDR3 is 13 residues. Germline V CDR1 and CDR2: SGHNT, YYREEE (reference sequence). Trimming pared 4 bases from V and 3 bases from J, leaving 5 bases between. The CDR3 DNA reads as TGTGCCAGCAGCGAGGACTATAATTCACCCCTCCACTTT. Translation: CASSEDYNSPLHF. Combining the CDR3 with reference TRBV5-4 and TRBJ1-6 gives the whole variable domain ETGVTQSPTHLIKTRGQQVTLRCSSQSGHNTVSWYQQALGQGPQFIFQYYREEENGRGNFPPRFSGLQFPNYSSELNVNALELDDSALYLCASSEDYNSPLHFGNGTRLTVT.

In nucleotides, the CDR3 is TGTGCCAGCAGTTTAACAAGCGGGGCCACCTACGAGCAGTACTTC. It encodes CASSLTSGATYEQYF. The J gene is TRBJ2-7, the V gene TRBV28; 7 nucleotides match TRBD2. The V and J ends lost 2 bases and 2 bases, in that order; junction bases with no gene match: 6. The CDR3 contains 15 residues. The germline V gene has CDR1 MDHEN and CDR2 SYDVKM.

This rearrangement joins TRBV28 to TRBJ2-1; 7 bases are shared with TRBD2. The CDR3 loop spans 16 amino acids. Trimming took 3 bases from V and 2 from J; bases not matched to a gene: 7. The germline gives CDR1 MDHEN, CDR2 SYDVKM. The CDR3 bases are TGTGCCAGCAGTTTTACCGGGGGGTCGACCTACAATGAGCAGTTCTTC. The encoded protein is CASSFTGGSTYNEQFF.

The chain recombines TRBV2 with TRBJ2-5; D possibly corresponds to TRBD2 (7 bases). This CDR3 is 15 amino acids long. The ends were cut back, 6 bases at V and 0 bases at J, with 14 bases in the middle. The germline V gene encodes CDR1 SNHLY and CDR2 FYNNEI. Here the CDR3 reads CASRGGDSHQETQYF. CDR3 nucleotide sequence: TGTGCCAGCAGAGGGGGGGACTCCCACCAAGAGACCCAGTACTTC.

The rearrangement links TRBV11-1 to TRBJ1-2, with a possible D match to TRBD1 (6 bases). Germline V gene data show CDR1 as SGHAT and CDR2 as FQDESV (reference sequence). Trimming shortened V by 5 bases and J by 6 bases, and 13 bases separated the two germline ends. The CDR3 spans 13 residues. The CDR3 here is CASSLTGMDGYTF. As DNA, the CDR3 is TGTGCCAGCAGCCTAACAGGGATGGATGGCTACACCTTC.

The chain joins TRBV11-2 to TRBJ1-6; the D gene is possibly TRBD1 (5 bases). Looked up from germline, CDR1 is SGHAT and CDR2 is FQNNGV. CDR3 length: 14 residues. Trimming took 3 bases from V and 7 from J, leaving 10 bases between them. CDR3: CASSFSRTNSPLHF. CDR3 in DNA: TGTGCCAGCAGCTTCTCCAGGACAAATTCACCCCTCCACTTT.

V gene TRBV7-9 combines with J gene TRBJ1-5; unclear D gene. The V end was cut by 1 base, the J end by 4 bases, with 11 bases between. CDR3 length: 15 residues. Germline V gene lookup returns CDR1 SEHNR and CDR2 FQNEAQ (reference sequence). CDR3 sequence (DNA): TGTGCCAGCAGCTTAGAAGGAGGTAATAATCAGCCCCAGCATTTT. It specifies CASSLEGGNNQPQHF.

This chain uses TRBV18 with TRBJ1-1; 9 bases fit TRBD1. The CDR3 is 16 residues long. From germline, CDR1 is KGHSH and CDR2 LQKENI. J lost 4 bases, V lost 3 bases, and 9 bases had no gene match. In DNA form, the CDR3 reads TGTGCCAGCTCACCGGGACAGGGTCGGGGGGCCACTGAAGCTTTCTTT. The encoded protein is CASSPGQGRGATEAFF.

This chain connects TRBV5-4 to TRBJ1-4; 9 nucleotides agree with TRBD1. The CDR3 has 15 residues. Germline CDR1 SGHNT, CDR2 YYREEE (reference sequence). Germline trimming cut 0 bases from V and 11 bases from J; bases unmatched to any gene: 8. CDR3 bases: TGTGCCAGCAGCTTGGACAGGGGGCGTATGGGGAAACTGTTTTTT. Translated: CASSLDRGRMGKLFF.

The chain couples TRBV5-1 to TRBJ2-5; the D gene is possibly TRBD1 (6 bases). Germline assignment: CDR1 SGHRS and CDR2 YFSETQ. V gave up 0 bases and J gave up 5 bases, with 20 bases separating them. The CDR3 is 17 amino acids. In nucleotides, the CDR3 is TGCGCCAGCAGCTTGGGCGGTGGGGGCTTTTCTCAGGAGACCCAGTACTTC. This codes for CASSLGGGGFSQETQYF. The full variable domain, completed using reference TRBV5-1 and TRBJ2-5, is KAGVTQTPRYLIKTRGQQVTLSCSPISGHRSVSWYQQTPGQGLQFLFEYFSETQRNKGNFPGRFSGRQFSNSRSEMNVSTLELGDSALYLCASSLGGGGFSQETQYFGPGTRLLVL.

This chain joins TRBV28 and TRBJ1-2; no reliable D call. The germline V gene has CDR1 MDHEN and CDR2 SYDVKM. This CDR3 comprises 14 residues. The germline V and J ends were trimmed by 3 bases and 1 base, with 9 bases remaining between them. The DNA for the CDR3 is TGTGCCAGCAGTTTGTCGACTTATAACTATGGCTACACCTTC. It yields the protein CASSLSTYNYGYTF.

The V call is TRBV6-5, the J call TRBJ1-4; no firm D call. V was clipped by 11 bases and J by 8 bases, with 18 bases between them. Germline CDR1 is MNHEY and CDR2 is SVGAGI. CDR3 length: 13 residues. For the CDR3, the DNA is TGTGCCGCCGGGTCCGCGCCGGAGGAAAAACTGTTTTTT. Protein product: CAAGSAPEEKLFF.

This clone has only one observation. The chain combines TRBV4-3 with TRBJ2-3, with TRBD1 as a possible D gene (5 bases). The CDR3 spans 15 residues. The V gene lost 4 bases and the J gene lost 0 bases, with 11 bases spanning the gap. Per the germline V gene, CDR1 is LGHNA and CDR2 is YSLEER. In DNA, the CDR3 is TGCGCCAGCAGCCCAAGACAGAGCAGCACAGATACGCAGTATTTT. Encoded protein: CASSPRQSSTDTQYF.

This chain connects TRBV10-3 to TRBJ2-1; the D gene is possibly TRBD1 (5 bases). The CDR3 consists of 16 residues. From germline, CDR1 is ENHRY and CDR2 SYGVKD. Trimming pared 2 bases from V and 15 bases from J, leaving 26 bases between. CDR3 DNA: TGTGCCATCAGTGAGGGTATCGGGTCAGGGCGTATAGGAAGGTTCTTC. Protein sequence: CAISEGIGSGRIGRFF.

This clone was picked up one time. V usage is TRBV28 and J usage is TRBJ1-1; D gene ambiguous. V was trimmed by 6 bases and J by 4 bases, leaving 15 bases between them. This CDR3 is built from 14 residues. The germline CDR1 and CDR2 sequences are MDHEN and SYDVKM. The CDR3 DNA is TGTGCCAGCAGCATCGGAGGTCGGGCCACTGAAGCTTTCTTT. Translation gives CASSIGGRATEAFF.

V usage is TRBV19 and J usage is TRBJ1-1, with a possible D match to TRBD1 (6 bases). CDR1 is LNHDA and CDR2 is SQIVND in the germline V gene (reference sequence). This CDR3 comprises 14 residues. V gave up 2 bases and J gave up 0 bases, with 7 bases separating them. The CDR3 loop is CASSITGMNTEAFF. The CDR3 nucleotides read TGTGCCAGTAGTATAACAGGGATGAACACTGAAGCTTTCTTT.

The chain is built from TRBV5-6 and TRBJ2-3; 7 bases match TRBD2. V shed 1 base and J 3 bases; nucleotides not matched to a gene: 5. The CDR3 has 15 amino acids. CDR1 is SGHDT and CDR2 is YYEEEE in the germline V gene. CDR3 nucleotide sequence: TGTGCCAGCAGCTTGAACGGGGGGAGGACAGATACGCAGTATTTT. This sequence encodes CASSLNGGRTDTQYF.

The rearrangement uses TRBV14 and TRBJ2-3; D might be TRBD2 (7 bases). Trimming took 1 base from V and 4 from J, leaving 15 bases between them. The CDR3 length is 16 residues. Germline V CDR1 and CDR2: SGHDN, FVKESK. CDR3 sequence (DNA): TGTGCCAGCAGCCAAGGTCGCGGGGGCCAGGCAGATACGCAGTATTTT. It translates to CASSQGRGGQADTQYF. Filled out from reference TRBV14 and TRBJ2-3, the complete variable domain reads EAGVTQFPSHSVIEKGQTVTLRCDPISGHDNLYWYRRVMGKEIKFLLHFVKESKQDESGMPNNRFLAERTGGTYSTLKVQPAELEDSGVYFCASSQGRGGQADTQYFGPGTRLTVL.

A few counts support this clone. This rearrangement joins TRBV30 to TRBJ2-3; D is perhaps TRBD1 (5 bases). Germline assignment: CDR1 GTSNPN and CDR2 SVGIG (reference sequence). The CDR3 length is 13 residues. V gave up 0 bases and J gave up 6 bases, with 10 bases separating them. In DNA, the CDR3 is TGTGCCTGGAGTGTTGACAGTAGGGATACGCAGTATTTT. Amino acids: CAWSVDSRDTQYF.

This clone was recorded a few times. The chain recombines TRBV19 with TRBJ1-5; TRBD1 is a possible D gene (5 bases). The ends were cut back, 5 bases at V and 5 bases at J, with 10 bases in the middle. Germline V gene lookup returns CDR1 LNHDA and CDR2 SQIVND (reference sequence). The CDR3 consists of 13 residues. As DNA, the CDR3 is TGTGCCAGTAGTCAGGGTGCTGATCAGCCCCAGCATTTT. This sequence encodes CASSQGADQPQHF.

The chain carries TRBV6-5 and TRBJ1-2; the D is unclear. The CDR3 loop spans 13 amino acids. Germline assignment: CDR1 MNHEY and CDR2 SVGAGI. The V gene lost 3 bases and the J gene lost 2 bases, with 7 bases spanning the gap. The CDR3 DNA is TGTGCCAGCAGTTATGAGGGAAACTATGGCTACACCTTC. The encoded protein is CASSYEGNYGYTF.

This clone was observed once. V and J are TRBV6-4 and TRBJ1-2, with a tentative D call TRBD1 (5 bases). The CDR3 has 12 residues. Per the germline V gene, CDR1 is MRHNA and CDR2 is SNTAGT. Deletions cut 6 bases from V and 3 bases from J, with 8 bases between. The CDR3 DNA reads as TGTGCCAGCAGAGGAGGGGACTATGGCTACACCTTC. Its translation is CASRGGDYGYTF.

This sequence joins TRBV28 and TRBJ2-5; tentative D call: TRBD1 (6 bases). Trimming removed 8 bases from V and 0 bases from J, with 19 bases in between. This CDR3 comprises 16 residues. Germline-derived CDR1 and CDR2 are MDHEN and SYDVKM. Written as DNA, the CDR3 is TGTGCCAGCTCTGATTTAAGGACAGCGTACCAAGAGACCCAGTACTTC. Amino acid sequence: CASSDLRTAYQETQYF.

CDR3 sequence reads: CASSQVGKSPDTQYF. In nucleotides, the CDR3 is TGTGCCAGCAGCCAAGTGGGCAAAAGCCCAGATACGCAGTATTTT. The chain employs TRBV14 and TRBJ2-3, with D hard to call. The CDR3 is 15 amino acids. Per germline, CDR1 SGHDN and CDR2 FVKESK. Trimming removed 1 base at V and 4 bases at J, with 12 bases between.

The chain employs TRBV5-8 and TRBJ2-5; D perhaps matches TRBD1 (6 bases). The CDR3 runs to 13 residues. V lost 4 bases and J 4 bases, leaving 11 bases between the germline ends. From germline, CDR1 is SGHTS and CDR2 YDEGEE. The CDR3 coding sequence is TGTGCCAGCAGCCGGGACACCGCAGAGACCCAGTACTTC. Its translation: CASSRDTAETQYF. The complete variable domain, with remaining parts taken from reference TRBV5-8 and TRBJ2-5, reads EAGVTQSPTHLIKTRGQQATLRCSPISGHTSVYWYQQALGLGLQFLLWYDEGEERNRGNFPPRFSGRQFPNYSSELNVNALELEDSALYLCASSRDTAETQYFGPGTRLLVL.

This chain uses TRBV19 with TRBJ1-1; D gene uncertain. CDR3 length equals 14 residues. The germline gives CDR1 LNHDA, CDR2 SQIVND (reference sequence). V was shortened by 0 bases and J by 1 base, with 6 bases between the two germline ends. Here the CDR3 DNA reads TGTGCCAGTAGTATAGATCTCGGGAACACTGAAGCTTTCTTT. Amino acid sequence: CASSIDLGNTEAFF.